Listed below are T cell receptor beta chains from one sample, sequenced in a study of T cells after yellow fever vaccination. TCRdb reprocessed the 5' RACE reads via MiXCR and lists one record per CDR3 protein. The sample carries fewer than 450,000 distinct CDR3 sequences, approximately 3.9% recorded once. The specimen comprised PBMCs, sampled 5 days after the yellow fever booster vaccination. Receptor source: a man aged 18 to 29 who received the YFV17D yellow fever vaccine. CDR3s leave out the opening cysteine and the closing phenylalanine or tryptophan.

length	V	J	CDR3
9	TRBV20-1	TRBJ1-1	SARQVTEAF
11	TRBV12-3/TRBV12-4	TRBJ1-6	ASSGPGPWALH
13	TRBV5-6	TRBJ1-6	ASSSGGDPGSPLH
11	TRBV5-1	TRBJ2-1	ASSYPSGGEQF
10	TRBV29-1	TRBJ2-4	SVSRRGGIQY
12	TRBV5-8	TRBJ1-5	ASSPGQGGQPQH
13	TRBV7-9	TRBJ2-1	ASREPGTGNNEQF
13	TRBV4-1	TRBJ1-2	ASSQEETGTYGYT
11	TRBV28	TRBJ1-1	ASSDSINTEAF
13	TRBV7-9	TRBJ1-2	ASSFVGTPDYGYT
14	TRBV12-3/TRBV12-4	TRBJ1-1	ASSFRRGRPNTEAF
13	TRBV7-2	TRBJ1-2	ASSLDAQGARGYT
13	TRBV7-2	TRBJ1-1	ASSSRLGEAAEAF
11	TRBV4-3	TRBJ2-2	ASSKVTAGELF
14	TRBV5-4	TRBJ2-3	ASSTGLAGGTDTQY
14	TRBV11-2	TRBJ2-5	ASSPPSAGTSGTQY
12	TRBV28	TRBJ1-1	ASSLLNMNTEAF
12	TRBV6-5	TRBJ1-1	ASSPGAPGTEAF
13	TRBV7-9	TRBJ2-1	ASSILRGGDNEQF
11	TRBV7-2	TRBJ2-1	ASSRDTYNEQF
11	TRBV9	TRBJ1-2	ASNRQDNYGYT
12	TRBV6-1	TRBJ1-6	ASSELWGNSPLH
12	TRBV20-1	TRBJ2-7	SASPSGVRYEQY
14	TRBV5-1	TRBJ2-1	ASSLGGGSLYNEQF
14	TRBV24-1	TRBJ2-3	ATSDTRGSGADTQY
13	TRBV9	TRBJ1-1	ASSVGDWITPEAF
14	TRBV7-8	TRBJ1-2	ASSLATPFSNYGYT